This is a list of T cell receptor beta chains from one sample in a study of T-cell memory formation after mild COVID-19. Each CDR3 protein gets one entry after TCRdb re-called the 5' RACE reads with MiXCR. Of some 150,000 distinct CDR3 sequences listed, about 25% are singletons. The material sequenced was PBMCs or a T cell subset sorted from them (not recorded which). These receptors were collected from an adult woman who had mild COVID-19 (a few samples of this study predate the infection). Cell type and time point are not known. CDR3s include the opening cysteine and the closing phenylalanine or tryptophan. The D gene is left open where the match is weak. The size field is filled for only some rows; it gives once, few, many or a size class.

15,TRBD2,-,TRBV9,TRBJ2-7,CASSRAGGNSYEQYF,TGTGCCAGCAGCAGAGCGGGAGGTAACTCCTACGAGCAGTACTTC
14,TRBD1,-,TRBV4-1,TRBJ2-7,CASSSGQGADEQYF,TGCGCCAGCAGCTCAGGACAGGGGGCGGACGAGCAGTACTTC
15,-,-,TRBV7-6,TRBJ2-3,CASSSTRRHTDTQYF,TGTGCCAGCAGCTCTACACGGCGACATACAGATACGCAGTATTTT
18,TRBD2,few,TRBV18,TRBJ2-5,CASSPPGLAGGPSETQYF,TGTGCCAGCTCTCCTCCGGGACTAGCGGGAGGGCCCTCGGAGACCCAGTACTTC
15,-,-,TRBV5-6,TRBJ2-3,CASSLGTGITDTQYF,TGTGCCAGCAGCTTGGGCACAGGGATAACAGATACGCAGTATTTT
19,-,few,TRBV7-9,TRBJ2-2,CASSLSRGDPGVTPGELFF,TGTGCCAGCAGCTTATCCAGGGGGGATCCGGGAGTGACGCCCGGGGAGCTGTTTTTT
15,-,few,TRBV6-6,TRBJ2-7,CASSYSGVVSEEQYF,TGTGCCAGCAGTTACTCAGGGGTAGTAAGCGAGGAGCAGTACTTC
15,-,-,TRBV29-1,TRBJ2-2,CSVEDLRLNTGELFF,TGCAGCGTTGAAGATCTGCGGCTGAACACCGGGGAGCTGTTTTTT
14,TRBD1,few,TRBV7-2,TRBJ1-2,CASSFGQGSYGYTF,TGTGCCAGCAGCTTCGGACAGGGGAGCTATGGCTACACCTTC
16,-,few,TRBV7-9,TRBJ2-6,CASSLAPSPGANVLTF,TGTGCCAGCAGCTTAGCGCCCTCTCCTGGGGCCAACGTCCTGACTTTC
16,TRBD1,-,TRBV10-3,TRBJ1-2,CAISEDGDRDIWGYTF,TGTGCCATCAGTGAGGATGGGGACAGGGACATTTGGGGCTACACCTTC
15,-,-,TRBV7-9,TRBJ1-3,CASSPLGDSGNTIYF,TGTGCCAGCAGCCCCCTGGGGGACTCTGGAAACACCATATATTTT
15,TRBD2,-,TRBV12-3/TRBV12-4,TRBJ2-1,CASSLAGGPAYEQFF,TGTGCCAGCAGTTTGGCGGGAGGGCCCGCTTATGAGCAGTTCTTC
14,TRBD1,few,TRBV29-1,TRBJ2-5,CSVILAGQGETQYF,TGCAGCGTCATATTGGCGGGACAGGGAGAGACCCAGTACTTC
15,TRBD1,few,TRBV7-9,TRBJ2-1,CASSLNRDRVYEQFF,TGTGCCAGCAGCTTAAACCGGGACAGGGTTTATGAGCAGTTCTTC
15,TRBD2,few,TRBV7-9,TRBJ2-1,CASSAPSGYYNEQFF,TGTGCCAGCAGCGCTCCTAGCGGATACTACAATGAGCAGTTCTTC
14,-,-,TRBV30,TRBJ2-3,CAWSTGAGTDTQYF,TGTGCCTGGAGTACCGGAGCGGGCACAGATACGCAGTATTTT
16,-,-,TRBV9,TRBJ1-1,CASSSKPGRLDYEAFF,TGTGCCAGCAGCTCAAAGCCGGGCAGGTTGGATTATGAAGCTTTCTTT
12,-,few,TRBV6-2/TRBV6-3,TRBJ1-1,CASSYSYREAFF,TGTGCCAGCAGTTACTCTTACCGTGAAGCTTTCTTT
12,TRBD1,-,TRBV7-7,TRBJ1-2,CAPRDRGYGYTF,TGTGCCCCGCGGGACAGGGGCTATGGCTACACCTTC
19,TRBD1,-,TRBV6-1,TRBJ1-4,CASSENFSGQGSTNEKLFF,TGTGCCAGCAGTGAGAACTTCTCGGGACAGGGATCAACTAATGAAAAACTGTTTTTT
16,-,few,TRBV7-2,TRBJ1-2,CASSLAPSGPGYGYTF,TGTGCCAGCAGCTTAGCCCCTTCGGGGCCAGGTTATGGCTACACCTTC
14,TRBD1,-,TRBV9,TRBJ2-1,CASSVGTGLNEQFF,TGTGCCAGCAGCGTAGGGACAGGGCTGAATGAGCAGTTCTTC
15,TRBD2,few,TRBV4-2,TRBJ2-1,CASSQDLRGAGEQFF,TGTGCCAGCAGCCAAGACCTGCGGGGGGCGGGTGAGCAGTTCTTC
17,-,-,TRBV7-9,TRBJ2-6,CASTPRAGFSGANVLTF,TGTGCCAGCACCCCTAGGGCAGGATTCTCTGGGGCCAACGTCCTGACTTTC
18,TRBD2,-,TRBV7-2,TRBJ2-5,CASSLAPQERGGRETQYF,TGTGCCAGCAGCTTAGCCCCCCAAGAGCGGGGGGGCCGAGAGACCCAGTACTTC
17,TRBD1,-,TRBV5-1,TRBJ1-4,CASSLATGGATNEKLFF,TGCGCCAGCAGCTTGGCCACAGGGGGGGCAACTAATGAAAAACTGTTTTTT
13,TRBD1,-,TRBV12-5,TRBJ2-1,CASGFPTGDEQFF,TGTGCTAGTGGTTTCCCGACAGGGGACGAGCAGTTCTTC
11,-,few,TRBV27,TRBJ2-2,CASPDCGELFF,TGTGCCAGCCCCGACTGCGGGGAGCTGTTTTTT
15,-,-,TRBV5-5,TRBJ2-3,CASSLDPGTGDTQYF,TGTGCCAGCAGCTTGGACCCGGGTACAGGGGATACGCAGTATTTT
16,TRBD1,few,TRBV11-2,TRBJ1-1,CASSLHPDRVDTEAFF,TGTGCCAGCAGCTTGCACCCGGACAGGGTGGACACTGAAGCTTTCTTT
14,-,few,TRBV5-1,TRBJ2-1,CASSLQDTYNEQFF,TGCGCCAGCAGCTTACAGGACACCTACAATGAGCAGTTCTTC
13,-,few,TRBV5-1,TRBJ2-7,CASSLDRTYEQYF,TGCGCCAGCAGCTTGGACAGAACCTACGAGCAGTACTTC
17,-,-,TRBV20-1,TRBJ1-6,CSARDIGEGFDNSPLHF,TGCAGTGCTAGAGATATAGGCGAAGGGTTCGATAATTCACCCCTCCACTTT
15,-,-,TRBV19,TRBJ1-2,CASSIDWHSSSGYTF,TGTGCCAGTAGTATAGATTGGCACAGCTCTTCTGGCTACACCTTC
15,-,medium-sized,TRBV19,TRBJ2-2,CASSPGTFLLGELFF,TGTGCCAGTAGTCCCGGGACTTTCTTACTCGGGGAGCTGTTTTTT
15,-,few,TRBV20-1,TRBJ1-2,CSARDGILFNYGYTF,TGCAGTGCTAGAGACGGGATCCTCTTTAACTATGGCTACACCTTC
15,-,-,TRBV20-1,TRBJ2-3,CSATHYREPTDTQYF,TGCAGTGCTACGCACTACCGTGAGCCCACAGATACGCAGTATTTT
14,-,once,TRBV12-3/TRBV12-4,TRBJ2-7,CASSGYQGIHEQYF,TGTGCCAGCAGCGGGTACCAGGGGATCCACGAGCAGTACTTC
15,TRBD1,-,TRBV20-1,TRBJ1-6,CSARPSGTGLSPLHF,TGCAGTGCTAGACCCTCCGGGACAGGGCTTTCACCCCTCCACTTT
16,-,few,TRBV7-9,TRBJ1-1,CASSPGRQTMNTEAFF,TGTGCCAGCAGCCCAGGACGGCAAACAATGAACACTGAAGCTTTCTTT
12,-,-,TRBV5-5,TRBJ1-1,CASSPQEESAFF,TGTGCCAGCAGCCCCCAGGAAGAGTCAGCTTTCTTT
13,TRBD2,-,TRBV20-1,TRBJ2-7,CSARGREDYEQYF,TGCAGTGCTAGGGGACGGGAGGACTACGAGCAGTACTTC